Following are 2 T cell receptor beta chains from one sample sequenced in a study of CD8+ T cells in alopecia areata. RNA was extracted and reverse transcribed into cDNA as the sequencing template. Using immunoSEQ multiplex PCR, the repertoire was profiled, and TCRdb retains in-frame clones only, with some absent. The sample consists of fewer than 250,000 clones, more than 30% of them appearing once. Treatment in this sample: oral pan-JAK inhibitor, 5-10 mg twice daily. The material sequenced was CD4+ T cells sorted from blood, taken at approximately week 30, from a patient treated with tofacitinib. The source of these receptors is a human donor with alopecia areata.

In this sample, this clone turned up a few times. This CDR3 is CAWNAGQSNSPLHF. The CDR3 bases are TGTGCCTGGAATGCCGGACAGAGTAATTCACCCCTCCACTTT. V is TRBV30 and J is TRBJ1-6; D may be TRBD1 (6 bases). V was pared by 4 bases and J by 6 bases, with 13 bases between. CDR1 is GTSNPN and CDR2 is SVGIG in the germline V gene (reference sequence). The CDR3 length is 14 residues.

V and J are TRBV7-9 and TRBJ1-1, with 10 bases that match TRBD1. V lost 5 bases to trimming and J lost 0 bases; unmatched junction nucleotides: 3. The germline V gene encodes CDR1 SEHNR and CDR2 FQNEAQ (reference sequence). The CDR3 extends over 15 amino acids. CDR3 region: CASSPDRGLNTEAFF. CDR3 in DNA: TGTGCCAGCAGCCCCGACAGGGGGCTGAACACTGAAGCTTTCTTT.